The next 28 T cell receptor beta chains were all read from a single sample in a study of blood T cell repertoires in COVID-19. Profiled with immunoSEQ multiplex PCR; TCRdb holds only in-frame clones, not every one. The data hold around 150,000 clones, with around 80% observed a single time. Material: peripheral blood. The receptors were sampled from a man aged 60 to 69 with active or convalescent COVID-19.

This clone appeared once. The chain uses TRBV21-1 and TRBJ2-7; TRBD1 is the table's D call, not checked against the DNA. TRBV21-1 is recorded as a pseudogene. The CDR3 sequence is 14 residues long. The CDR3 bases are TGTGCCAGCGGACGACAGGGGGCCTGCTACGAGCAGTACTTC. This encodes CASGRQGACYEQYF.

CDR3 protein: CASTPLASSLEQYF. CDR3 in DNA: TGTGCCAGCACCCCCCTGGCTTCTTCGCTCGAGCAGTACTTC. The chain has TRBV6-5 and TRBJ2-7; D unclear. Germline CDR1 MNHEY, CDR2 SVGAGI. Trimming took 7 bases from V and 6 from J, leaving 19 bases between them. The CDR3 totals 14 residues.

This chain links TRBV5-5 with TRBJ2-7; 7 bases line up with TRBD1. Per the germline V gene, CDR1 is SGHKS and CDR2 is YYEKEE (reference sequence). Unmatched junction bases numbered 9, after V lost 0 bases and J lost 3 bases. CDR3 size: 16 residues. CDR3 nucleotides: TGTGCCAGCAGCTTGGCTCCGACAGGGCAGGTCTACGAGCAGTACTTC. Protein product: CASSLAPTGQVYEQYF.

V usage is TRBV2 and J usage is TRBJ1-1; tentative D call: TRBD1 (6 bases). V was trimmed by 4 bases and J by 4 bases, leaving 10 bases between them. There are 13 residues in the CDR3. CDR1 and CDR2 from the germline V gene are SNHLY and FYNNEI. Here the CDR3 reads CASSGTALTEAFF. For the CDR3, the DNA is TGTGCCAGCAGTGGGACAGCTCTCACTGAAGCTTTCTTT.

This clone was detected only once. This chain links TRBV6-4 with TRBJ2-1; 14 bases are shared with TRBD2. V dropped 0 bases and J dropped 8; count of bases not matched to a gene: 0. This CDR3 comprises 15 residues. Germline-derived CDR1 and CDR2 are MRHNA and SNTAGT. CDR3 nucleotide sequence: TGTGCCAGCAGTGACTCGACTAGCGGGGGGGATGAGCAGTTCTTC. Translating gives CASSDSTSGGDEQFF.

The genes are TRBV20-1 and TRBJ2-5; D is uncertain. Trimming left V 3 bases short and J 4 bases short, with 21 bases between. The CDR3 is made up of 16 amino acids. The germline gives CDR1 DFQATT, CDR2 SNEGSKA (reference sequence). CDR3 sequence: CSASISDVRLRETQYF. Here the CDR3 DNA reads TGCAGTGCTAGTATTTCAGATGTGCGGTTGAGAGAGACCCAGTACTTC.

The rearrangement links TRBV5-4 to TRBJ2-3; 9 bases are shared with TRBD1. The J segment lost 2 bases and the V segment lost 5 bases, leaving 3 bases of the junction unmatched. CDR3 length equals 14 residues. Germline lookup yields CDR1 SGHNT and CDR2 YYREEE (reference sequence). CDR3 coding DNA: TGTGCCAGCAGGTGGACAGGGGTCACAGATACGCAGTATTTT. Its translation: CASRWTGVTDTQYF.

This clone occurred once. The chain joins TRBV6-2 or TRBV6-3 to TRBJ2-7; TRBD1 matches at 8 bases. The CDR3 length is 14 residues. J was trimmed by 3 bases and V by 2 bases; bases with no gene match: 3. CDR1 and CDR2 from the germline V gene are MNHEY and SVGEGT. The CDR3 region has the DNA TGTGCCAGCAGTTACCCTGGACAGGGCTACGAGCAGTACTTC. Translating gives CASSYPGQGYEQYF.

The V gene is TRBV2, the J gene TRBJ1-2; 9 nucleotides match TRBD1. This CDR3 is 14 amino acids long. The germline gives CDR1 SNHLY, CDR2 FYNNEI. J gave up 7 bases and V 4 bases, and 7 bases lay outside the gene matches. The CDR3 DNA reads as TGTGCCAGCAGTGGGGGACAGGGCCCTCTTGGCTACACCTTC. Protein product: CASSGGQGPLGYTF.

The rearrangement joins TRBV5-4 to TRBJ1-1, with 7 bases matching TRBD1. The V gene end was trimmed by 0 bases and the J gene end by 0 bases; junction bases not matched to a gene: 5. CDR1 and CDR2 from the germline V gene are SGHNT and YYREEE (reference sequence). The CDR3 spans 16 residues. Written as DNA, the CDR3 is TGTGCCAGCAGCTTGGGGGGACAGATCCTGAACACTGAAGCTTTCTTT. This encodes CASSLGGQILNTEAFF.

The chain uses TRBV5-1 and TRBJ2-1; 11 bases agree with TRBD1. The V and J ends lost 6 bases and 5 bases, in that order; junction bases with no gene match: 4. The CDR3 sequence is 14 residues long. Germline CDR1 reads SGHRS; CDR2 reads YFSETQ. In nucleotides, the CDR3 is TGCGCCAGCATCCCGGGACAGGGGGACAATGAGCAGTTCTTC. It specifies CASIPGQGDNEQFF.

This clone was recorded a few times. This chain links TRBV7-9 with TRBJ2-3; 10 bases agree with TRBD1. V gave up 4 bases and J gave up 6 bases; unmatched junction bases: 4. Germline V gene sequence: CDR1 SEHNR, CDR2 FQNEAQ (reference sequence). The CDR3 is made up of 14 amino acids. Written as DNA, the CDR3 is TGTGCCAGCAGCTCGGGACAGGGGTTCGATACGCAGTATTTT. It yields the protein CASSSGQGFDTQYF.

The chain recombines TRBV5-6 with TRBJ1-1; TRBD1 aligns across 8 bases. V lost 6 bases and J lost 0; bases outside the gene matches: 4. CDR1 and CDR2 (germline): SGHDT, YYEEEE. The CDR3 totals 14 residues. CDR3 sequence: CASNPTGVNTEAFF. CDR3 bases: TGTGCCAGCAACCCGACAGGGGTGAACACTGAAGCTTTCTTT.

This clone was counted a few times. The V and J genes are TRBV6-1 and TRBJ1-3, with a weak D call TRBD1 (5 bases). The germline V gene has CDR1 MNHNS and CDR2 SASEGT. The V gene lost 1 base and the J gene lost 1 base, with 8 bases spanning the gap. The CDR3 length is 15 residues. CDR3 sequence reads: CASSEDRFSGNTIYF. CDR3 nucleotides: TGTGCCAGCAGTGAAGACAGGTTTTCTGGAAACACCATATATTTT.

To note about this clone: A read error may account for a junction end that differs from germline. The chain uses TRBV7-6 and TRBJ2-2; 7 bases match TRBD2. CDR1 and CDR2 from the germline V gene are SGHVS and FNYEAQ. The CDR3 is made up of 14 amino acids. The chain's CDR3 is CASSLGGNSGELFF. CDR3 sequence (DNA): TGTGCCAGCAGCTTGGGGGGGAACTCCGGGGAGCTGTTTTTT.

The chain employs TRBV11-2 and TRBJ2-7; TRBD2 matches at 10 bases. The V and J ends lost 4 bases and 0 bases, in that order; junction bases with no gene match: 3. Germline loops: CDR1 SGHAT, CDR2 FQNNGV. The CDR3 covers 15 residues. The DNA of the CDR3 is TGTGCCAGCAGCTCCTCTAGCGGGAGCTCCTACGAGCAGTACTTC. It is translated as CASSSSSGSSYEQYF.

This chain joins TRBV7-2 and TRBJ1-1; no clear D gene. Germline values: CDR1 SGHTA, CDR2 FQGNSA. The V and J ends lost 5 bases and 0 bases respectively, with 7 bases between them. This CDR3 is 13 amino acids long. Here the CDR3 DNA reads TGTGCCAGCAGCCCCAAATTGAACACTGAAGCTTTCTTT. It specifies CASSPKLNTEAFF.

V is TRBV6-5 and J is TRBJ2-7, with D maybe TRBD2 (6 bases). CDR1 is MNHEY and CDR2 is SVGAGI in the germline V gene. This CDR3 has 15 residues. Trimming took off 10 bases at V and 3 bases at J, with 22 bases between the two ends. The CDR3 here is CATRPAGWGVYEQYF. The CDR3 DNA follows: TGTGCCACCAGACCGGCAGGTTGGGGGGTCTACGAGCAGTACTTC.

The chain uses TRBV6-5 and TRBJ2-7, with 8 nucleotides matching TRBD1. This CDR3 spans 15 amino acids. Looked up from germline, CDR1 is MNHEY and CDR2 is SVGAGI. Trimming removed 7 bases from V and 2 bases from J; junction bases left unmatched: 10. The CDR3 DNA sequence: TGTGCCAGCATTCTCCGGGACAGGTCGACCTACGAGCAGTACTTC. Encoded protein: CASILRDRSTYEQYF.

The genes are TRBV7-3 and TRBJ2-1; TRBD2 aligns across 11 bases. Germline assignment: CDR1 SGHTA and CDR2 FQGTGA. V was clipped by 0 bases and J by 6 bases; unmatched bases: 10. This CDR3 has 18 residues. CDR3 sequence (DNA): TGTGCCAGCAGCTTAACGGCTAGCGGGGGGTCCACGTCCAATGAGCAGTTCTTC. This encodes CASSLTASGGSTSNEQFF.

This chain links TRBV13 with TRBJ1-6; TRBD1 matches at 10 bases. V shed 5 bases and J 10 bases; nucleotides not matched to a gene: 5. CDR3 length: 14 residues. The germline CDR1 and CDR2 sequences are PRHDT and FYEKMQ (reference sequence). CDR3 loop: CASSRGTGDSPLHF. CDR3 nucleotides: TGTGCCAGCAGCCGAGGGACAGGGGACTCACCCCTCCACTTT.

CDR3 residues: CASSYLSGQLNYEQYF. The CDR3 region has the DNA TGTGCCAGCAGTTACCTGTCGGGACAACTAAACTACGAGCAGTACTTC. J is TRBJ2-7 and V is TRBV6-2 or TRBV6-3, with D perhaps matching TRBD1 (6 bases). Germline CDR1 and CDR2: MNHEY and SVGEGT. CDR3 length equals 16 residues. Trimming pared 2 bases from V and 3 bases from J, leaving 17 bases between.

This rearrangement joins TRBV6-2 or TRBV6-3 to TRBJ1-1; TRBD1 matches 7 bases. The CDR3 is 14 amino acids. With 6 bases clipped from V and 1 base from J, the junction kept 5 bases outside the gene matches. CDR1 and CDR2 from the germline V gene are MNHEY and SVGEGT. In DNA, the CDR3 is TGTGCCAGCAGCTGGGGGACAGAGAACACTGAAGCTTTCTTT. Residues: CASSWGTENTEAFF.

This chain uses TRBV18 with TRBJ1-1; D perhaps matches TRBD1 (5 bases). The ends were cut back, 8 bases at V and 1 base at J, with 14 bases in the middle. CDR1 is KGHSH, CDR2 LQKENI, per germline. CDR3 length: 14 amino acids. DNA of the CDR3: TGTGCCAGCGGAAAGACAGAGCGGAACACTGAAGCTTTCTTT. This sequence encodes CASGKTERNTEAFF. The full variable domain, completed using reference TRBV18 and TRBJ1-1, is NAGVMQNPRHLVRRRGQEARLRCSPMKGHSHVYWYRQLPEEGLKFMVYLQKENIIDESGMPKERFSAEFPKEGPSILRIQQVVRGDSAAYFCASGKTERNTEAFFGQGTRLTVV.

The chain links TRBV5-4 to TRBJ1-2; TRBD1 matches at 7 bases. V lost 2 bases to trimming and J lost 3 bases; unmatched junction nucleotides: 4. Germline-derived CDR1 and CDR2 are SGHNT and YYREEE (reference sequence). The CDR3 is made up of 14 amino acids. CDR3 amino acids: CASSFPGTDYGYTF. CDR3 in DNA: TGTGCCAGCAGCTTCCCTGGGACAGACTATGGCTACACCTTC.

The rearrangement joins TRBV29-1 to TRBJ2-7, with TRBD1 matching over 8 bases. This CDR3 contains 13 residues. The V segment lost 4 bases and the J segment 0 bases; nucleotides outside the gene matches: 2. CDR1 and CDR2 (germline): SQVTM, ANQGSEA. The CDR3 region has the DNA TGCAGCGTTGGACAGGGGACCTCCTACGAGCAGTACTTC. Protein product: CSVGQGTSYEQYF.

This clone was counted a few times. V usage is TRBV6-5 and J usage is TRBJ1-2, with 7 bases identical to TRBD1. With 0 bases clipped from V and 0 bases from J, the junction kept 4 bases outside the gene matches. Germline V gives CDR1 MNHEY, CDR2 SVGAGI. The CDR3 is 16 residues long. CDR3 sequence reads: CASSYSATGTNYGYTF. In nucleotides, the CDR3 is TGTGCCAGCAGTTACTCCGCGACAGGGACTAACTATGGCTACACCTTC.

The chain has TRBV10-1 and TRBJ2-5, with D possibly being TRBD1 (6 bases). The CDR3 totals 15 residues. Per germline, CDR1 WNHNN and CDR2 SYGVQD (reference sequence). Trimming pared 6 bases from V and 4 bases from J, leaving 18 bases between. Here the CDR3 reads CASSPGTQGGETQYF. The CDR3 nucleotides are TGCGCCAGCAGCCCCGGGACACAAGGAGGAGAGACCCAGTACTTC.